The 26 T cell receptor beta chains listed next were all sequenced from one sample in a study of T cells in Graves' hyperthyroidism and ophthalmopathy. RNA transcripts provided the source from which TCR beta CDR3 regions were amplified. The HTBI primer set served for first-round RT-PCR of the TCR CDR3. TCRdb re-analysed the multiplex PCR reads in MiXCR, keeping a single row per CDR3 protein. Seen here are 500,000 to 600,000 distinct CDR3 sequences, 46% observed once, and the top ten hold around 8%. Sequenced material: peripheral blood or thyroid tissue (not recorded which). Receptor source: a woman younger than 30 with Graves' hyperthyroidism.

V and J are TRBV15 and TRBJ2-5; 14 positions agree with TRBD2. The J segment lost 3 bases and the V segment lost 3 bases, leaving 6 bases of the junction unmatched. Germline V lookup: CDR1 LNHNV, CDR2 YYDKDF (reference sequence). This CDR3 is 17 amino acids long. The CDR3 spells CATSRGGLAGAEETQYF. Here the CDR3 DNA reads TGTGCCACCAGCAGGGGGGGACTAGCGGGAGCGGAAGAGACCCAGTACTTC.

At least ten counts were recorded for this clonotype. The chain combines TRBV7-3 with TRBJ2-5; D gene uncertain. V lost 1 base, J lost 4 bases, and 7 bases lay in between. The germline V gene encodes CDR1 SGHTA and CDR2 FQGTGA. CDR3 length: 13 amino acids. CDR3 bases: TGTGCCAGCAGCTTAAATGGCGCAGAGACCCAGTACTTC. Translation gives CASSLNGAETQYF.

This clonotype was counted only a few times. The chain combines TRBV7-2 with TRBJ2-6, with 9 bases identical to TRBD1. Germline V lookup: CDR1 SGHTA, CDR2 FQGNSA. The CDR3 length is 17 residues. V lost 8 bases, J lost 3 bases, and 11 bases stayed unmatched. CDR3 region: CASGRDREWVGANVLTF. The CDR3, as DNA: TGTGCCAGCGGCCGGGACAGGGAATGGGTTGGGGCCAACGTCCTGACTTTC.

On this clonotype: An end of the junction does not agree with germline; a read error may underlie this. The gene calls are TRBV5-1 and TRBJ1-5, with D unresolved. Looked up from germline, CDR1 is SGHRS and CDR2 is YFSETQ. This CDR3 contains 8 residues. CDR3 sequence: CASSLQHF. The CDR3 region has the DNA TGTGCCAGCAGCTTGCAGCATTTT.

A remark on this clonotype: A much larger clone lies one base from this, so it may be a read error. The CDR3 nucleotides are TGTGCCAGCAATCACCGCATACACCAAGAGACCCAGTACTTC. Translation: CASNHRIHQETQYF. The V gene is TRBV28, the J gene TRBJ2-5; D not certain. Per germline, CDR1 MDHEN and CDR2 SYDVKM. This CDR3 region has 14 residues. Trimming removed 7 bases from V and 0 bases from J, with 12 bases in between.

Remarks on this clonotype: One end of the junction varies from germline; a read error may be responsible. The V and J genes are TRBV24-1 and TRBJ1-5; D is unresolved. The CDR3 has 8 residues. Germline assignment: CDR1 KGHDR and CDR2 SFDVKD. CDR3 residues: CATSDTSW. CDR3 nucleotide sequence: TGTGCCACCAGTGATACTAGCTGG.

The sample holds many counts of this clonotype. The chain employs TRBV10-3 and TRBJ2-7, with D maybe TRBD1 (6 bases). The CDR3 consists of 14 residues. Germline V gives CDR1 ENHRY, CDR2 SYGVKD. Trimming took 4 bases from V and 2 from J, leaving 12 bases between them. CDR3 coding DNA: TGTGCCATCAGTGTGAACAGGGAAGCCTACGAGCAGTACTTC. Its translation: CAISVNREAYEQYF.

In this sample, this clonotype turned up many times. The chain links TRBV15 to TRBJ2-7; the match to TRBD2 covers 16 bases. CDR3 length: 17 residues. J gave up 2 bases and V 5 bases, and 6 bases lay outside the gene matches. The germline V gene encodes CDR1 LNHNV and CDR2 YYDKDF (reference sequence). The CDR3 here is CATSPGLAGGDAYEQYF. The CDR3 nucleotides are TGTGCCACCAGCCCGGGACTAGCGGGAGGGGACGCCTACGAGCAGTACTTC.

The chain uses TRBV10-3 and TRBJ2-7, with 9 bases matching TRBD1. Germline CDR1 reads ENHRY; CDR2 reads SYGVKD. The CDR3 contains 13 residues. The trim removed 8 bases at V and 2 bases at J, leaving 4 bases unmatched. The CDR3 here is CAIAGQGPYEQYF. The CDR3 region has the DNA TGTGCCATCGCCGGACAGGGGCCCTACGAGCAGTACTTC.

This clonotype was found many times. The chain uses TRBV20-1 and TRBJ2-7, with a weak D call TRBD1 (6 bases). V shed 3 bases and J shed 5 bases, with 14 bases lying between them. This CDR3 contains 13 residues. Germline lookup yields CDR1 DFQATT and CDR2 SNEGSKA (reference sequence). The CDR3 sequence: CSARMTGPHEQYF. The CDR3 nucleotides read TGCAGTGCTAGGATGACAGGCCCTCACGAGCAGTACTTC.

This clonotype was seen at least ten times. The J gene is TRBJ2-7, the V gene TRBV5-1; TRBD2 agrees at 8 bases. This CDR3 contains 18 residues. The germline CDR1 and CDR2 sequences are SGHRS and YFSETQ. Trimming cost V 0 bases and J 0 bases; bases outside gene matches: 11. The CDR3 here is CASSLGTLAAHSSYEQYF. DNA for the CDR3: TGCGCCAGCAGCTTGGGAACACTAGCGGCTCATTCCTCCTACGAGCAGTACTTC.

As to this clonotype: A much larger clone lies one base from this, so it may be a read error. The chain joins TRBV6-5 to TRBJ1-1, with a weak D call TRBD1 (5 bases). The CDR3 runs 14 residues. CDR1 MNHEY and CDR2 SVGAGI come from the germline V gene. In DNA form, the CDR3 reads TGTGCCAACAGTCACAACAGGAGATACACTGAAGCTTTCTTT. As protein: CANSHNRRYTEAFF.

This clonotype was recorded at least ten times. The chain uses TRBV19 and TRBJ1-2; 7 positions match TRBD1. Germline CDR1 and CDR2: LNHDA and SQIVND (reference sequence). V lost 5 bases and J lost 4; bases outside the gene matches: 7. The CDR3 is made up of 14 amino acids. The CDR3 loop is CASSPGQLFYGYTF. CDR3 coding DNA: TGTGCCAGTAGTCCGGGACAGCTGTTCTATGGCTACACCTTC.

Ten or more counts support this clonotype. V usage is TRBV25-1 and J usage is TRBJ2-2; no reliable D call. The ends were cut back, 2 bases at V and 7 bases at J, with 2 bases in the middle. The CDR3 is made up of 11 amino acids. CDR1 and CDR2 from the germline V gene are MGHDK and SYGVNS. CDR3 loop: CASSELGELFF. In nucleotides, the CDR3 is TGTGCCAGCAGTGAACTCGGGGAGCTGTTTTTT. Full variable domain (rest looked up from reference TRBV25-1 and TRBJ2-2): EADIYQTPRYLVIGTGKKITLECSQTMGHDKMYWYQQDPGMELHLIHYSYGVNSTEKGDLSSESTVSRIRTEHFPLTLESARPSHTSQYLCASSELGELFFGEGSRLTVL.

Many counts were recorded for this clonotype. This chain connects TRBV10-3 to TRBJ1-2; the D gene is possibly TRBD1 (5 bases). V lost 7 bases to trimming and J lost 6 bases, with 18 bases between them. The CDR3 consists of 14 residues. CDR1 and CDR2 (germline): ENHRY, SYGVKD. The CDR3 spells CAITEGPRDHGYTF. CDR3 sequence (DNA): TGTGCCATCACCGAGGGTCCCAGGGACCATGGCTACACCTTC.

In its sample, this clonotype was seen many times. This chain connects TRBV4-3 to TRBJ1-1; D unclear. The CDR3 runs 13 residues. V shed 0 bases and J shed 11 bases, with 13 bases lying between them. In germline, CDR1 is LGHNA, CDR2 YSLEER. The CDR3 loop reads CASSQDTSTGAFF. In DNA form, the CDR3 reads TGCGCCAGCAGCCAAGATACATCAACTGGCGCTTTCTTT.

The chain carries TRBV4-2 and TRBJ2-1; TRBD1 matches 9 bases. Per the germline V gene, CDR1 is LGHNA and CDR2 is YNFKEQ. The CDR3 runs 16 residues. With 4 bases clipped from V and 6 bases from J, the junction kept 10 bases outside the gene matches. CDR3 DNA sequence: TGTGCCAGCAGCCCAACTTACAGGGGGCGAGGCAATGAGCAGTTCTTC. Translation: CASSPTYRGRGNEQFF.

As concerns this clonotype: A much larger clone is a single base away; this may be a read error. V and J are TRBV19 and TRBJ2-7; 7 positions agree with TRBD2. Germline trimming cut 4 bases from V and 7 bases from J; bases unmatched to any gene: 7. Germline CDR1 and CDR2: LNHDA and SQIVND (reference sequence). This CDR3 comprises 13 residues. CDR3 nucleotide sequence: TGTGCCAGTAGTACGACTAGCTTGTCTGAGCAGTACTTC. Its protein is CASSTTSLSEQYF.

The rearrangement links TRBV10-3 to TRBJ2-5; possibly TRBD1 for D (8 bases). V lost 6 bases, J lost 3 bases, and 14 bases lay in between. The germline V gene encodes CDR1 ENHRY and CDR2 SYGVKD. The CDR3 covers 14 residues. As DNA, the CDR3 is TGTGCCATCAGGGACAGGGCGGGAGAAGAGACCCAGTACTTC. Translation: CAIRDRAGEETQYF.

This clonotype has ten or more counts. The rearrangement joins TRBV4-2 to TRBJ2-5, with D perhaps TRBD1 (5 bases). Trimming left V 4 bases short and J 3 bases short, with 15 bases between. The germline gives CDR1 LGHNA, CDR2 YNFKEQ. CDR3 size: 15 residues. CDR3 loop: CASSPSRAGKETQYF. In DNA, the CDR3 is TGTGCCAGCAGCCCCTCCAGGGCAGGGAAAGAGACCCAGTACTTC.

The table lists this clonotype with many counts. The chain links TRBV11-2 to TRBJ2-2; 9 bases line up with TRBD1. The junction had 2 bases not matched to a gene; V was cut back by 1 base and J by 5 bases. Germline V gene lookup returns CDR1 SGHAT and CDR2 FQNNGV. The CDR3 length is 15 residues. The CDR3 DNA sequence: TGTGCCAGCAGCTTAGGGACAGGGGTGACCGGGGAGCTGTTTTTT. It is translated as CASSLGTGVTGELFF. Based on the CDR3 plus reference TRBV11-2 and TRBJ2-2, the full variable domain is EAGVAQSPRYKIIEKRQSVAFWCNPISGHATLYWYQQILGQGPKLLIQFQNNGVVDDSQLPKDRFSAERLKGVDSTLKIQPAKLEDSAVYLCASSLGTGVTGELFFGEGSRLTVL.

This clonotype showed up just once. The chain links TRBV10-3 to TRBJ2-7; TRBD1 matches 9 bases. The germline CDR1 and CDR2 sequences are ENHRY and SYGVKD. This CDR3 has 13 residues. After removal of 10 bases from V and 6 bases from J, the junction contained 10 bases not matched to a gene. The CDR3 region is CATTPGQGGEQYF. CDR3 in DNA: TGTGCCACCACCCCGGGACAGGGTGGCGAGCAGTACTTC.

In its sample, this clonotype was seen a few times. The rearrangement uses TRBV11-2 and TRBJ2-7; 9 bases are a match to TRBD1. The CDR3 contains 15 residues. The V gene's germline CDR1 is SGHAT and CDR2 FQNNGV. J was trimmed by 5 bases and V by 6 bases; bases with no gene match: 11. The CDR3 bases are TGTGCCAGCAGTCCAACAGGGGGCTTTGCCCACGAGCAGTACTTC. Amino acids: CASSPTGGFAHEQYF.

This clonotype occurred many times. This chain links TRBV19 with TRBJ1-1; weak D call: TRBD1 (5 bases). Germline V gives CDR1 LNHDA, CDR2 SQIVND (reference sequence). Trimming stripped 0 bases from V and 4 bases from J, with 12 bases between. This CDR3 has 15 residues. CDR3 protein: CASSIEEGKGTEAFF. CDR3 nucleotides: TGTGCCAGTAGTATAGAGGAGGGGAAGGGCACTGAAGCTTTCTTT.

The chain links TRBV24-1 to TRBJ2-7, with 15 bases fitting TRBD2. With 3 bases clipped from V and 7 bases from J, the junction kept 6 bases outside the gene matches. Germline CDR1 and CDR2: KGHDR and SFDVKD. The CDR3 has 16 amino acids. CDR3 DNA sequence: TGTGCCACCAGTGATCCGGGACTAGCGGGAGGACGTGAGCAGTACTTC. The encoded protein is CATSDPGLAGGREQYF.

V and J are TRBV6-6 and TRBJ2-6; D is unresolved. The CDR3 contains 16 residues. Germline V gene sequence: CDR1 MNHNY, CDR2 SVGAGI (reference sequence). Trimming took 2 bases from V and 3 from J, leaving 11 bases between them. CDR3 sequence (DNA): TGTGCCAGCAGTTACACCGGCCCGGGTGGGGCCAACGTCCTGACTTTC. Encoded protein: CASSYTGPGGANVLTF.